The sequence of this T cell receptor (beta chain) was determined in a study of cytomegalovirus exposure and HLA in healthy donors. A word on this clone: What it binds is not known.

The study's findings and limits: Generally TCR sequences proved uncommon, though certain public TCRs appeared in numerous donors. In vitro work confirmed that three CMV-associated chains recognize CMV antigens.

Method: immunoSEQ multiplex PCR; TCRdb's copy keeps in-frame clones and lacks some. The sample lists 150,000 to 180,000 clones, about 86% occurring once. With V trimmed by 4 bases and J by 6 bases, 4 bases remained unmatched. From germline, CDR1 is SGHRS and CDR2 YFSETQ. CDR3 length: 14 amino acids. Sequenced input: PBMCs. The receptor comes from a human donor in good health. The rearrangement joins TRBV5-1 to TRBJ2-2, with 9 bases lining up with TRBD1. CDR3 sequence reads: CASSGGQGPGELFF. In DNA, the CDR3 is TGCGCCAGCAGCGGGGGACAGGGTCCCGGGGAGCTGTTTTTT.